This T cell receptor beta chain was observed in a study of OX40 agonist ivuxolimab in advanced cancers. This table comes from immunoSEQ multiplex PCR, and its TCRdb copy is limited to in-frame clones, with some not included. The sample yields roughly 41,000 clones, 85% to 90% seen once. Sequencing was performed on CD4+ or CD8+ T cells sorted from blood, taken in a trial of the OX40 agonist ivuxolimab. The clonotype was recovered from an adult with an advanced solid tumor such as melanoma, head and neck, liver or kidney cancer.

The CDR3: CASSIVQGRVYGYTF. In nucleotides, the CDR3 is TGTGCCAGTAGTATAGTTCAGGGTCGGGTTTATGGCTACACCTTC. This chain uses TRBV19 with TRBJ1-2; D possibly corresponds to TRBD1 (5 bases). Germline CDR1 reads LNHDA; CDR2 reads SQIVND (reference sequence). V lost 1 base, J lost 5 bases, and 14 bases lay in between. The CDR3 contains 15 residues.